Sequencing of this T cell receptor (beta chain) was carried out in a study of blood T cell repertoires in COVID-19 (dated by TCRdb to 2018 to 2021). Describing the broader study: The collaborator samples originated in the United States, Italy and Spain and spanned the acute and convalescent phases of COVID-19. The material from the prospective study consisted of cDNA or gDNA derived from T cells, B-cell-depleted T cells, or PBMCs. The dataset comprised deeply sampled blood TCRbeta repertoires from subjects exposed to, actively infected with, or recovered from COVID-19. The repertoires were released in a freely available public database intended as a resource for research on the immune response to SARS-CoV-2. The samples were drawn from two sources: the first 160 participants of the ongoing ImmuneRACE study, and fewer than 1,500 subjects contributed by 6 global collaborators. Sample metadata almost always included a de-identified subject ID, COVID-19 status, age in years and sex. Where available, HLA class I and class II types were taken from metadata supplied by the sample provider and were not determined by assay-based typing.

Overall study outcomes, separate from this receptor: The amount of clinical and demographic metadata varied by source and participant and was provided uncurated.

In the prospective study, participants were roughly 18 to 95 years old, resided in approximately 25 geographic areas of the United States, and were enrolled through a virtual design. Cohort assignment in the prospective study relied on participant-reported clinical history from a screening survey and a study questionnaire. Recovered participants in ImmuneRACE Cohort 3 were defined as having two consecutive negative NP/OP PCR tests, clearance from a healthcare professional, or resolution of symptoms. In the prospective study, mobile phlebotomists collected whole blood, serum and a nasopharyngeal or oropharyngeal swab from each participant. Prospective study participants could optionally give additional blood draws and questionnaires over an approximately 2-month period. Before DNA extraction, blood samples from the prospective study were shipped at room temperature or frozen. The CDR3 contains 16 residues, cysteine and phenylalanine counted. The CDR3 DNA has 48 bases and is translated from base 1. CDR1 and CDR2 were assigned from the germline V gene (reference sequence) as LNHDA and SQIVND. V is pared back by 5 bases and J by 4 bases, with 21 bases lying between the germline termini.

A remark on this clone: Its specific antigen is unknown. Per-nucleotide qualities are absent, and no much larger clonotype sits a single base away.

TCRbeta CDR3 regions were amplified from genomic DNA using the immunoSEQ Assay, a bias-controlled multiplex PCR. Per the authors' processing: Nucleated cell counts per sample were estimated from amplification of reference gene primers within the assay. Sequence reads were collapsed and filtered to measure the absolute abundance of every unique TCRbeta CDR3 rearrangement. For each sample, productive Simpson clonality was calculated by taking the square root of Simpson's diversity index across productive rearrangements. In TCRdb, the immuneACCESS table is reduced to in-frame sequences with V and J assigned. These tables do not hold every clone; where another copy was compared, an unresolved V gene accounts for under half, and the others remain unexplained. Clonal size and the V and J genes are those of that table, whereas D and trimming came from the DNA. This sample comprises 130,000 to 150,000 clones, about 89% of them detected only once. The top ten clones comprise about 11% of the sample.

The source is a man aged 55-75 years who had recovered from COVID-19. Specimen: PBMCs or T cells enriched from blood (not recorded which). The chain was built from TRBV19 and TRBJ2-7, and possibly TRBD1, on 8 matching bases. The encoded CDR3 is CASSYSGGAGVYEQYF. The DNA sequence is TGTGCCAGTAGTTATTCAGGGGGCGCGGGAGTTTACGAGCAGTACTTC.